A selection of T cell receptor beta chains follows, all from one sample in a study of T cells in localized non-small cell lung cancer. Assay: immunoSEQ multiplex PCR; the TCRdb copy retains only in-frame clones and omits some. The sample includes around 140,000 clones, 89% of them seen just once. This specimen was peripheral blood, taken before any cancer treatment. The receptor set was obtained from a female donor of 60 years or more with stage I lung adenocarcinoma. CDR3s include the opening cysteine and the closing phenylalanine or tryptophan. A D gene is named only where the DNA matches it firmly. The size field is filled for only some rows; it gives once, few, many or a size class.

TRBV30	-	-	TRBJ2-5	CAWSVYQLGQETQYF	TGTGCCTGGAGTGTATACCAGCTCGGACAAGAGACCCAGTACTTC
TRBV9	-	-	TRBJ2-3	CASSVEEGEDTQYF	TGTGCCAGCAGCGTAGAGGAGGGTGAAGATACGCAGTATTTT
TRBV2	TRBD1	-	TRBJ2-7	CASSDPQGASYEQYF	TGTGCCAGCAGTGACCCCCAGGGGGCCTCCTACGAGCAGTACTTC
TRBV7-9	TRBD1	-	TRBJ2-3	CASSSLLDRGQTDTQYF	TGTGCCAGCAGCTCCCTTTTGGACAGGGGGCAGACAGATACGCAGTATTTT
TRBV15	-	-	TRBJ2-1	CATSRGRRGGSSYNEQFF	TGTGCCACCAGCAGAGGACGGCGAGGCGGCAGCTCCTACAATGAGCAGTTCTTC
TRBV2	-	-	TRBJ2-1	CASSERSWRNNEQFF	TGTGCCAGCAGTGAAAGGTCTTGGCGGAACAATGAGCAGTTCTTC
TRBV7-2	TRBD2	-	TRBJ2-5	CASSLGFGGSLETQYF	TGTGCCAGCAGCTTAGGGTTCGGCGGGAGTCTAGAGACCCAGTACTTC
TRBV10-3	-	-	TRBJ1-5	CAIKGANQPQHF	TGTGCCATCAAAGGGGCTAATCAGCCCCAGCATTTT
TRBV2	-	once	TRBJ2-6	CASTGQGYSSGANVLTF	TGTGCCAGCACTGGACAAGGGTACTCCTCTGGGGCCAACGTCCTGACTTTC
TRBV7-8	-	-	TRBJ2-7	CASSLAEDSNYEQYF	TGTGCCAGCAGCTTAGCGGAGGACTCTAACTACGAGCAGTACTTC
TRBV7-9	-	-	TRBJ1-4	CASSPGAGALFF	TGTGCCAGCAGCCCCGGCGCAGGGGCACTGTTTTTT